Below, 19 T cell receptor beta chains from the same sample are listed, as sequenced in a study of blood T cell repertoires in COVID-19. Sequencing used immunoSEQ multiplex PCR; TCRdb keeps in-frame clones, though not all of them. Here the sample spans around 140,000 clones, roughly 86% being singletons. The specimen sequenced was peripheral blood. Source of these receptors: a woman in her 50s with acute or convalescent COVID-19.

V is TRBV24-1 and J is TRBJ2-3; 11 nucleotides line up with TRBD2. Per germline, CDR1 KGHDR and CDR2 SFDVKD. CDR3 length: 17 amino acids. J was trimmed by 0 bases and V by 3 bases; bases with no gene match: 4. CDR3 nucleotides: TGTGCCACCAGTGATCCACGACTAGCGGGGAGCACAGATACGCAGTATTTT. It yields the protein CATSDPRLAGSTDTQYF.

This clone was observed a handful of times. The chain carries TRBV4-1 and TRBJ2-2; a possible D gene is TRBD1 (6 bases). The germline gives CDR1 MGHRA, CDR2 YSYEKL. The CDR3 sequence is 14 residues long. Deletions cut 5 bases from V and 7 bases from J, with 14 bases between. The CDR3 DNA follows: TGCGCCAGCAGCGCGAAAGGGGGTCACGGGGAGCTGTTTTTT. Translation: CASSAKGGHGELFF.

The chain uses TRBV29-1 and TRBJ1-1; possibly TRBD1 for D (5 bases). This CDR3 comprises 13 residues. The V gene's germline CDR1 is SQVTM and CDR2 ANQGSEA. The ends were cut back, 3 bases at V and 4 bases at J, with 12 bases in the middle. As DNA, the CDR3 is TGCAGCGTTGACGCGGGGCTTGGCACTGAAGCTTTCTTT. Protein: CSVDAGLGTEAFF.

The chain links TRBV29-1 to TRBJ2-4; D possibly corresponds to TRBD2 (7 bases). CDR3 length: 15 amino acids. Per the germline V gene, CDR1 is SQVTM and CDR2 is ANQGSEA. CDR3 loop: CTLGGGVLAKNIQYF. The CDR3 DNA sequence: TGCACCCTAGGAGGGGGGGTATTAGCCAAAAACATTCAGTACTTC.

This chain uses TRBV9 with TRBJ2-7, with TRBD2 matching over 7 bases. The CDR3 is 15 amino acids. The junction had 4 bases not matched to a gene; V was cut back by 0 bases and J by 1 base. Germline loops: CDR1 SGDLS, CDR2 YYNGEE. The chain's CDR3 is CASSVEGGGSYEQYF. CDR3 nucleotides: TGTGCCAGCAGCGTAGAGGGCGGGGGTTCCTACGAGCAGTACTTC.

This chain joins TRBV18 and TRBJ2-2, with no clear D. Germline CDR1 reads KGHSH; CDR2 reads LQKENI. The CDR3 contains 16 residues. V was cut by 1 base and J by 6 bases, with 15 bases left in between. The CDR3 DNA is TGTGCCAGCTCACCACAATCGACTCCCGAATCCGGGGAGCTGTTTTTT. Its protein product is CASSPQSTPESGELFF.

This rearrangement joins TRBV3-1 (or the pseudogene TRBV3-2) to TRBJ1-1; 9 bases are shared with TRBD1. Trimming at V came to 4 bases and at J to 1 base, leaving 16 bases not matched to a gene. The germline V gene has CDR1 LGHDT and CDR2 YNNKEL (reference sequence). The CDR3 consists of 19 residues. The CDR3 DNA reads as TGTGCCAGCAGCCTACGACAGGGGGGGGTAAGGAAACAGAACACTGAAGCTTTCTTT. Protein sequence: CASSLRQGGVRKQNTEAFF.

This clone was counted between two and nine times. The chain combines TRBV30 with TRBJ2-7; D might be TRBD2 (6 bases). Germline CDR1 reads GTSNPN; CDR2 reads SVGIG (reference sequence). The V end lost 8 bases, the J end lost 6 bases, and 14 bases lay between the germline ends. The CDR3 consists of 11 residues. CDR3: CAGGEFGEQYF. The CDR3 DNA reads TGTGCCGGAGGGGAGTTCGGCGAGCAGTACTTC.

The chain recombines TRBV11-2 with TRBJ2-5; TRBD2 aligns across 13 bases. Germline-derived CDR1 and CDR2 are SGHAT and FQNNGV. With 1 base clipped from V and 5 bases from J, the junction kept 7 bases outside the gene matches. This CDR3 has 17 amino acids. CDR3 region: CASSLGTSGRAVETQYF. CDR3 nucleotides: TGTGCCAGCAGCTTAGGAACTAGCGGGAGGGCCGTGGAGACCCAGTACTTC.

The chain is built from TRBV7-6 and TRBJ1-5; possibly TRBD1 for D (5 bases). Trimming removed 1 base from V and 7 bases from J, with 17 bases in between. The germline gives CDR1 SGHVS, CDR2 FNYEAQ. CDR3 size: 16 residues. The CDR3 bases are TGTGCCAGCAGCTTAGGGGTAGGGCAGGGCGGCCAGCCCCAGCATTTT. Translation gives CASSLGVGQGGQPQHF.

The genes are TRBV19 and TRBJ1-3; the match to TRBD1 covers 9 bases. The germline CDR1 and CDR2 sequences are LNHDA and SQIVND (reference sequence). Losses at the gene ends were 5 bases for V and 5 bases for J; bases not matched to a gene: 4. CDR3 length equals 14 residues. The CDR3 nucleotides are TGTGCCAGTAGTTATACAGGGGGCAGAAACACCATATATTTT. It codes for CASSYTGGRNTIYF. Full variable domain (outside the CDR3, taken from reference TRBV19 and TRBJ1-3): DGGITQSPKYLFRKEGQNVTLSCEQNLNHDAMYWYRQDPGQGLRLIYYSQIVNDFQKGDIAEGYSVSREKKESFPLTVTSAQKNPTAFYLCASSYTGGRNTIYFGEGSWLTVV.

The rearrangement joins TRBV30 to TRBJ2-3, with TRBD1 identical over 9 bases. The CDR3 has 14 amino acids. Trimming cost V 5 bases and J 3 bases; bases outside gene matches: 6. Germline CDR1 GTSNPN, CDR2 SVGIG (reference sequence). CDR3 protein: CAWGGQGSTDTQYF. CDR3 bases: TGTGCCTGGGGCGGACAGGGGTCAACAGATACGCAGTATTTT.

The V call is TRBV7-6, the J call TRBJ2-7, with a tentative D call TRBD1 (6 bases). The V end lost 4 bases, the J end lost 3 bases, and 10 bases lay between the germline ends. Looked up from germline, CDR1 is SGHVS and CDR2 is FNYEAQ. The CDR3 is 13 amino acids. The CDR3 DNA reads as TGTGCCAGCAGCTCCGACAGGAACTACGAGCAGTACTTC. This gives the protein CASSSDRNYEQYF.

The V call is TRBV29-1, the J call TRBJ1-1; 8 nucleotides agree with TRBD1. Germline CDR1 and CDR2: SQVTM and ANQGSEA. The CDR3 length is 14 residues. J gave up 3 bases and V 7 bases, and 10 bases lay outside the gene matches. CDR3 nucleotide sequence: TGCAGCGCCACCTCGGGACAGGCAGACACTGAAGCTTTCTTT. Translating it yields CSATSGQADTEAFF.

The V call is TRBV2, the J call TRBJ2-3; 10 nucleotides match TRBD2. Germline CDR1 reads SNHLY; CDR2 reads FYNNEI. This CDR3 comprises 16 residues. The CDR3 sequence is CASARASGGPTDTQYF. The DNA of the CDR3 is TGTGCATCAGCTCGGGCTAGCGGGGGCCCGACAGATACGCAGTATTTT.

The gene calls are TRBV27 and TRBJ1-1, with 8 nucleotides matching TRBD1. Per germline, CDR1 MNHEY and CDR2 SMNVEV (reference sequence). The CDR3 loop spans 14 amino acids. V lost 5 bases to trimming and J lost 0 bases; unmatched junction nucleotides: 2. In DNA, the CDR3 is TGTGCCAGCAGTGACAGGGGAATGAACACTGAAGCTTTCTTT. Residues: CASSDRGMNTEAFF.

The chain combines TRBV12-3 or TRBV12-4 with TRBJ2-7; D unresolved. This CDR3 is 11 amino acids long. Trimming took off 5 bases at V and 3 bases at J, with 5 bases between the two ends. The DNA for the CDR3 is TGTGCCAGCAGTCGGTTCTACGAGCAGTACTTC. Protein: CASSRFYEQYF.

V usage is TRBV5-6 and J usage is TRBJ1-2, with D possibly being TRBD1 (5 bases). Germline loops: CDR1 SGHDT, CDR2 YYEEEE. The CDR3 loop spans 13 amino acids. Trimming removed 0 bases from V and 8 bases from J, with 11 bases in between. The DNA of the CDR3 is TGTGCCAGCAGCTTGGCCCCAGGGCAAGGCTACACCTTC. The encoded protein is CASSLAPGQGYTF.

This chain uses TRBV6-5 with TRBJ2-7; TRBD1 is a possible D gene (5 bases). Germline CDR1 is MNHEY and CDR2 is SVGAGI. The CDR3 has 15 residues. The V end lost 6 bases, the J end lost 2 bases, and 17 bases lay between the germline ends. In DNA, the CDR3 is TGTGCCAGCAGAGGATCCATACAGGACCCCTACGAGCAGTACTTC. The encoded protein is CASRGSIQDPYEQYF.